The source of this T cell receptor (beta chain) is a study of cytomegalovirus exposure and HLA in healthy donors. In the PCR, 60 Vbeta and 13 Jbeta primers were used. Data came from immunoSEQ multiplex PCR; TCRdb stores just in-frame clones and leaves some out. The sample has 140,000 to 150,000 clones; roughly 70% are singletons. The CDR3 extends over 17 amino acids. Germline loops: CDR1 SEHNR, CDR2 FQNEAQ (reference sequence). Trimming cost V 1 base and J 2 bases, with 16 bases left between them. The specimen was PBMCs. V usage is TRBV7-9 and J usage is TRBJ2-3, with D possibly matching TRBD2 (6 bases). The receptor was derived from a man under 40 in good health and CMV-seronegative. The CDR3 spells CASSLEAGGASTDTQYF. The CDR3 DNA reads TGTGCCAGCAGCTTAGAAGCCGGCGGGGCCTCCACAGATACGCAGTATTTT.